In this sample, the clone carrying this T cell receptor (beta chain) turned up a few times. The data were taken from a study of CD4+ T cells in melanoma. In germline, CDR1 is SGHRS, CDR2 YFSETQ. The CDR3 contains 16 residues. Between the trimmed V and J ends, which lost 0 bases and 3 bases, there was a span of 15 bases. Sequenced by immunoSEQ multiplex PCR; TCRdb stores in-frame clones only, minus some. This table holds approximately 15,000 clones, 50% to 75% found once. Sequencing was carried out using cells from a culture (not recorded whether cultured in vitro). The TCR originated in a human donor with melanoma. This rearrangement joins TRBV5-1 to TRBJ1-2; a weak D match, TRBD1 (5 bases). DNA for the CDR3: TGCGCCAGCAGCTTGGCGGGCAGGGTATTTGACTATGGCTACACCTTC. As protein: CASSLAGRVFDYGYTF.